This T cell receptor (beta chain) derives from a study of shared clonotypes between healthy human individuals. Overall study context: For every donor, three CD4 naive, three CD4 memory, two CD8 naive and one CD8 memory plates were used.

Notes on this clone: The antigen is not known.

The data were produced by immunoSEQ multiplex PCR, yet TCRdb's version contains in-frame clones alone and is incomplete. The sample has around 100,000 clones, under 70% seen once; the top ten hold 20% to 25%. The trim removed 3 bases at V and 5 bases at J, leaving 5 bases unmatched. This CDR3 spans 14 amino acids. Germline-derived CDR1 and CDR2 are LNHDA and SQIVND (reference sequence). Study-level findings and limits: A generally larger estimated richness was seen in naive subsets than in memory subsets.

The clonotype comes from a woman in her 30s in good health. Sequencing was carried out using memory CD8+ T cells sorted from blood. Noted subset: CD45RO+ cells pooled with CCR7-negative TemRA cells. The chain carries TRBV19 and TRBJ2-7; 9 bases map to TRBD2. The CDR3 is CASSIVGGRDEQYF. The CDR3 DNA reads TGTGCCAGTAGTATTGTCGGCGGGAGGGACGAGCAGTACTTC. Using reference TRBV19 and TRBJ2-7 for the parts outside the CDR3, the full variable domain is DGGITQSPKYLFRKEGQNVTLSCEQNLNHDAMYWYRQDPGQGLRLIYYSQIVNDFQKGDIAEGYSVSREKKESFPLTVTSAQKNPTAFYLCASSIVGGRDEQYFGPGTRLTVT.